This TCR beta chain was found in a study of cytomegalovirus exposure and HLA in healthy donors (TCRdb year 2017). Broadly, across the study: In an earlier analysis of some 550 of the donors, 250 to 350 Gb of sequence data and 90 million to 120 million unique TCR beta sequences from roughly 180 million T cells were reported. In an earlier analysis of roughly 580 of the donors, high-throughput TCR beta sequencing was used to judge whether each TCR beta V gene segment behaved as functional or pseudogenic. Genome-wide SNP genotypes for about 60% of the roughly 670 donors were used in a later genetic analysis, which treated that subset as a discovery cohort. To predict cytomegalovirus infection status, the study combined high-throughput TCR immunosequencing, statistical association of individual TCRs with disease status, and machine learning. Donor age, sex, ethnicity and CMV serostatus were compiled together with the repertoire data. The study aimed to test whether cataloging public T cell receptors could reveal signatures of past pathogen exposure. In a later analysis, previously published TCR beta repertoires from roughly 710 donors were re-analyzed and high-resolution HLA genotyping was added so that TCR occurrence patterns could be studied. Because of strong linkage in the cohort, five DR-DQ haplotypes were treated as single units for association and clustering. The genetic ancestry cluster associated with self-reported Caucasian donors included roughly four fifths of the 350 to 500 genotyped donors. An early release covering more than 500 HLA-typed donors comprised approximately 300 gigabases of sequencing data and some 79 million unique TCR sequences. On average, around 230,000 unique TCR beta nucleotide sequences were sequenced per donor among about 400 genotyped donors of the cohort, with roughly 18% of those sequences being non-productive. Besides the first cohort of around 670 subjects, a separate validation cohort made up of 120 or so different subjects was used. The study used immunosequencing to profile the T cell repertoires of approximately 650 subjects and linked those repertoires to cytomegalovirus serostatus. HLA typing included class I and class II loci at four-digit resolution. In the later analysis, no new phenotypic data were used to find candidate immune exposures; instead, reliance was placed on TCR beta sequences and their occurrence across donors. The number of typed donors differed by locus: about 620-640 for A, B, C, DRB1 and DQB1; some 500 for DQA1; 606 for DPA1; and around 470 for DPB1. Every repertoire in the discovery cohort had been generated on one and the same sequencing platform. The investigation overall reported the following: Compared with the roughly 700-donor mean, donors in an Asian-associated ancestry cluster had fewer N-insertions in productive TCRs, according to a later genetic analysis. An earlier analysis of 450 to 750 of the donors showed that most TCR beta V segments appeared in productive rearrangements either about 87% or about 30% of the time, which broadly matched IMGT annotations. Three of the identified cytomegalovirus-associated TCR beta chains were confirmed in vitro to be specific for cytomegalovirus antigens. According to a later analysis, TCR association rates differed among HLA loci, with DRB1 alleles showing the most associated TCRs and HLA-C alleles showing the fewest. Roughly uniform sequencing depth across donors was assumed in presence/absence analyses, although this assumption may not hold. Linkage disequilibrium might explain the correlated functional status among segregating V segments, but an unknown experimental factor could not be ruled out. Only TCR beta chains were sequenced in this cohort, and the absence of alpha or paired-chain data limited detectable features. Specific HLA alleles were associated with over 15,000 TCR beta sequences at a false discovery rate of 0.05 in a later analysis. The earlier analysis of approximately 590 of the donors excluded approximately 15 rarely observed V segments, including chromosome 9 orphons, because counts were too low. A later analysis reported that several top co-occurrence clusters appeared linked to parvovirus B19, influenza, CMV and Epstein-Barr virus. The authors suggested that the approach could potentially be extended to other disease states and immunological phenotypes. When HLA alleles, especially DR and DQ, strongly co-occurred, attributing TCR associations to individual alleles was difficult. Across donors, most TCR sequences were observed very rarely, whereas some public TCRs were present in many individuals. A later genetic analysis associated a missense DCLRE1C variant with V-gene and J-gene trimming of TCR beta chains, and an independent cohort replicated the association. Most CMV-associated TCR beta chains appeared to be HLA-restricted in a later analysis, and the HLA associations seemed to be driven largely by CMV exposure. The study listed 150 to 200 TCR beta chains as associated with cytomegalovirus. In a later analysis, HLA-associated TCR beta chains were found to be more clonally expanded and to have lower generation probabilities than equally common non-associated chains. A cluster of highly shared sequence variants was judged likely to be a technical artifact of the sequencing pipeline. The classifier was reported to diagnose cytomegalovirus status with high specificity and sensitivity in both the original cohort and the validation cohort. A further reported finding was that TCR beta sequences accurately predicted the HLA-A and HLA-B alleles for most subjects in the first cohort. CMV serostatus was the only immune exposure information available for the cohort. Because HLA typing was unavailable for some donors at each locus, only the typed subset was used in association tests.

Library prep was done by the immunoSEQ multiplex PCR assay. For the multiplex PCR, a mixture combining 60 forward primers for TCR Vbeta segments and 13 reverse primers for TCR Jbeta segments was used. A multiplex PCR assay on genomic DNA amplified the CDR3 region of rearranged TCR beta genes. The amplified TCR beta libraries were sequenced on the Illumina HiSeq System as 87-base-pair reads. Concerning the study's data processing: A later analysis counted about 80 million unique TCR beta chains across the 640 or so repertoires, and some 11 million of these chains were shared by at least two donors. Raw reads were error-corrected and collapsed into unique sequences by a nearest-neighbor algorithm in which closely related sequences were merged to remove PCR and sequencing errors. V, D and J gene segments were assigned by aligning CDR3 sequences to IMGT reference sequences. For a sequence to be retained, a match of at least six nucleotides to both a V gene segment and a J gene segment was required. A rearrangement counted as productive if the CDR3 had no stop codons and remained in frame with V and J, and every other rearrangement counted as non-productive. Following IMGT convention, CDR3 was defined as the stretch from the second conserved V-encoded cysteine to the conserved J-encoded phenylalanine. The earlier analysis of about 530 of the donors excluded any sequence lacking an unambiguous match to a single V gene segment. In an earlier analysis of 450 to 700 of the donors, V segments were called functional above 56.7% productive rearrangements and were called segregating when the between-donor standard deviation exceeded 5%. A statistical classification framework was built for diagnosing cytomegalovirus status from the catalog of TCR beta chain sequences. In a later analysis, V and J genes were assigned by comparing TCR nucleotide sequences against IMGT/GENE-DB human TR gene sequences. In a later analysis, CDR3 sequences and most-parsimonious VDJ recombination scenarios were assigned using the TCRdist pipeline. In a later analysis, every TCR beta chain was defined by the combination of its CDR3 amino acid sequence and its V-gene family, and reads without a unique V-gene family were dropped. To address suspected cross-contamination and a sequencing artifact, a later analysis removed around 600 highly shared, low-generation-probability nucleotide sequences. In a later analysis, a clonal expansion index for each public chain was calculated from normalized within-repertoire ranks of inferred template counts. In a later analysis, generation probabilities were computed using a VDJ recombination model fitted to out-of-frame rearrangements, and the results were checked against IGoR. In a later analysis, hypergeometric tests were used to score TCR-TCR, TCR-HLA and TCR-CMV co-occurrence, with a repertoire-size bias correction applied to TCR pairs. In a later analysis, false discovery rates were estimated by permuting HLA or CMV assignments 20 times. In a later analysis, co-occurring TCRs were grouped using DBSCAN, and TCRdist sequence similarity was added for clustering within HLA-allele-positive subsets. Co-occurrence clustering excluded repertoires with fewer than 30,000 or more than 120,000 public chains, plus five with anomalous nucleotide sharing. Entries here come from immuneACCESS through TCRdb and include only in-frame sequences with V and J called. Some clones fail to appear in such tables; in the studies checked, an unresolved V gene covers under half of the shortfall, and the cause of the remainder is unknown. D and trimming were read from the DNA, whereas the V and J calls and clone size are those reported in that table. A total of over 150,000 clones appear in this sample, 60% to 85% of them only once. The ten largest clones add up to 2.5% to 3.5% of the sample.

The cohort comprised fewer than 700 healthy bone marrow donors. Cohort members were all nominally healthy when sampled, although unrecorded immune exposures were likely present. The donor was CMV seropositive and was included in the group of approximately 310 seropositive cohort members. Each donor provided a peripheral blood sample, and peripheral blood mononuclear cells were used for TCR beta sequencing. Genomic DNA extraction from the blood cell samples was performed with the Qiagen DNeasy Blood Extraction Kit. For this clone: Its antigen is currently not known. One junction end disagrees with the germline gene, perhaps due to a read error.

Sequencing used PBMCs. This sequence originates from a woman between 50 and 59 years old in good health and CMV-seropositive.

The nucleotides read TGTTCCAGCAGCTTAGCAATTCCGAGTTCTACTAACTATGGCTACACCTTC. It translates to CSSSLAIPSSTNYGYTF. The receptor chain draws on TRBV7-9 and TRBJ1-2, with the D gene call left open. Sequences SEHNR (CDR1) and FQNEAQ (CDR2) are obtained from the germline V gene (reference sequence). The CDR3 spans 17 residues, from the cysteine through the phenylalanine. CDR3 DNA is the only sequence kept; it has 51 bases, read in frame from the first base. Here the CDR3 is joined to the reference TRBV7-9 and TRBJ1-2 genes, and the full variable domain is: DTGVSQNPRHKITKRGQNVTFRCDPISEHNRLYWYRQTLGQGPEFLTYFQNEAQLEKSRLLSDRFSAERPKGSFSTLEIQRTEQGDSAMYLCSSSLAIPSSTNYGYTFGSGTRLTVV.